This T cell receptor (beta chain) was observed in a study of blood T cell repertoires in COVID-19. This clone was counted between two and nine times. Looked up from germline, CDR1 is SGHKS and CDR2 is YYEKEE (reference sequence). The CDR3 consists of 13 residues. V lost 3 bases to trimming and J lost 3 bases, with 9 bases between them. Assay used: immunoSEQ multiplex PCR; TCRdb lists only in-frame clones, some missing. The sample holds around 290,000 clones; around 90% are singletons and the top ten take 1.5% to 2%. V is TRBV5-5 and J is TRBJ1-1, with D possibly matching TRBD1 (5 bases). Material: PBMCs or T cells enriched from blood (not recorded which). The source is a woman aged 40 to 50 who had recovered from COVID-19. CDR3 sequence: CASSSTVYTEAFF. The CDR3 DNA sequence: TGTGCCAGCAGCTCGACAGTTTACACTGAAGCTTTCTTT.